Following are 8 T cell receptor beta chains from one sample sequenced in a study of T cell changes during pregnancy in multiple sclerosis. Sequenced by immunoSEQ multiplex PCR; TCRdb stores in-frame clones only, minus some. The sample records tens of thousands of clones, over 80% being singletons. Source: peripheral blood, taken after pregnancy. The receptor set was obtained from a female donor with multiple sclerosis, enrolled in a pregnancy study.

The genes are TRBV5-1 and TRBJ2-7; D possibly corresponds to TRBD2 (6 bases). V lost 4 bases to trimming and J lost 3 bases, with 14 bases between them. The CDR3 is 14 residues long. The germline V gene encodes CDR1 SGHRS and CDR2 YFSETQ. The DNA for the CDR3 is TGCGCCAGCAGCCGGGACTTCGGAGGCTACGAGCAGTACTTC. It encodes CASSRDFGGYEQYF.

V and J are TRBV27 and TRBJ1-4; D is ambiguous. CDR1 is MNHEY, CDR2 SMNVEV, per germline (reference sequence). The CDR3 spans 16 residues. V shed 6 bases and J shed 0 bases, with 14 bases lying between them. The CDR3 here is CASSPGPSATNEKLFF. The CDR3 DNA is TGTGCCAGCAGCCCTGGGCCGTCTGCAACTAATGAAAAACTGTTTTTT.

The V gene is TRBV4-3, the J gene TRBJ2-7; D might be TRBD2 (6 bases). This CDR3 has 15 residues. Germline lookup yields CDR1 LGHNA and CDR2 YSLEER. The germline V and J ends were trimmed by 0 bases and 6 bases, with 15 bases remaining between them. CDR3 coding DNA: TGCGCCAGCAGCCAAGAGGGACGCCCGGGGGTCGAGCAGTACTTC. Protein: CASSQEGRPGVEQYF.

V is TRBV7-9 and J is TRBJ2-1; 15 bases match TRBD2. V dropped 6 bases and J dropped 9; count of bases not matched to a gene: 6. Germline loops: CDR1 SEHNR, CDR2 FQNEAQ (reference sequence). This CDR3 region has 15 residues. The CDR3 coding sequence is TGTGCCAGCAGTCCCCCGGGACTAGCGGGAGGTGAGCAGTTCTTC. Residues: CASSPPGLAGGEQFF.

The chain links TRBV2 to TRBJ1-1, with 11 nucleotides matching TRBD1. Germline V gene lookup returns CDR1 SNHLY and CDR2 FYNNEI. The CDR3 is made up of 14 amino acids. With 6 bases clipped from V and 4 bases from J, the junction kept 4 bases outside the gene matches. Written as DNA, the CDR3 is TGTGCCAGCAGAGGACAGGGGGCTTCCACTGAAGCTTTCTTT. Amino acid sequence: CASRGQGASTEAFF.

The chain links TRBV2 to TRBJ2-7; 9 nucleotides agree with TRBD1. Germline CDR1 and CDR2: SNHLY and FYNNEI. The CDR3 has 14 residues. Trimming took 4 bases from V and 4 from J; bases not matched to a gene: 5. CDR3 in DNA: TGTGCCAGCAGTGGGGGGACAGGGAATTACGAGCAGTACTTC. This translates into CASSGGTGNYEQYF.

The V gene is TRBV30, the J gene TRBJ2-3, with 10 bases identical to TRBD2. The CDR3 is 15 residues long. V shed 4 bases and J 1 base; nucleotides not matched to a gene: 5. Germline CDR1 GTSNPN, CDR2 SVGIG (reference sequence). The CDR3 sequence is CAWTPGTSGTDTQYF. The CDR3 DNA is TGTGCCTGGACTCCCGGGACTAGCGGCACAGATACGCAGTATTTT. Complete variable domain (other parts from reference TRBV30 and TRBJ2-3): SQTIHQWPATLVQPVGSPLSLECTVEGTSNPNLYWYRQAAGRGLQLLFYSVGIGQISSEVPQNLSASRPQDRQFILSSKKLLLSDSGFYLCAWTPGTSGTDTQYFGPGTRLTVL.

This clone was seen a single time. This sequence joins TRBV19 and TRBJ2-5; a weak D match, TRBD1 (5 bases). Looked up from germline, CDR1 is LNHDA and CDR2 is SQIVND (reference sequence). The germline V and J ends were trimmed by 3 bases and 6 bases, with 11 bases remaining between them. CDR3 length: 13 residues. As DNA, the CDR3 is TGTGCCAGTAGTATGGGCAGGGCGAAGACCCAGTACTTC. It specifies CASSMGRAKTQYF.